The clone carrying this T cell receptor (beta chain) has just a few counts. Through a sample-barcoded 5' primer and a J-beta primer mix, a second PCR was run for roughly 6 to 12 cycles. TCRdb used MiXCR to reprocess the 5' RACE reads, holding one entry per CDR3 protein. The repertoire includes roughly 1,500,000 distinct CDR3 sequences, roughly 45% of them detected once, and roughly 8.2% sits in the top ten. The data originate from a study of blood T cells in healthy people across ages. Trimming stripped 0 bases from V and 3 bases from J, with 8 bases between. This CDR3 has 14 residues. CDR1 SGHRS and CDR2 YFSETQ come from the germline V gene.

The specimen sequenced was blood. This sequence was found in a woman under 30 in good health. V gene TRBV5-1 combines with J gene TRBJ2-3, with unresolved D. The CDR3 DNA reads TGCGCCAGCAGCTTGGCCAGAACGACAGATACGCAGTATTTT. Protein product: CASSLARTTDTQYF. The complete variable domain, with remaining parts taken from reference TRBV5-1 and TRBJ2-3, reads KAGVTQTPRYLIKTRGQQVTLSCSPISGHRSVSWYQQTPGQGLQFLFEYFSETQRNKGNFPGRFSGRQFSNSRSEMNVSTLELGDSALYLCASSLARTTDTQYFGPGTRLTVL.